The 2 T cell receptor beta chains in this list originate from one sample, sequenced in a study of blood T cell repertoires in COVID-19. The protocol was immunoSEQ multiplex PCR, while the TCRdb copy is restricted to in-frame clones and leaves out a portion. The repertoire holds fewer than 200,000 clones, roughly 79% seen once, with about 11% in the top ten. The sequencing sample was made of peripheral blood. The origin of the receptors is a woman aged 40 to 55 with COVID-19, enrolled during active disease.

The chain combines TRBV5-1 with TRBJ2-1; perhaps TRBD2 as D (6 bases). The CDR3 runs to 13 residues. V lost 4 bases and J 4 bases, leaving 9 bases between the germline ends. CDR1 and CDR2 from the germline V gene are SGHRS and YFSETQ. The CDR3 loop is CASSQDYYNEQFF. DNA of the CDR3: TGCGCCAGCAGCCAGGACTATTACAATGAGCAGTTCTTC.

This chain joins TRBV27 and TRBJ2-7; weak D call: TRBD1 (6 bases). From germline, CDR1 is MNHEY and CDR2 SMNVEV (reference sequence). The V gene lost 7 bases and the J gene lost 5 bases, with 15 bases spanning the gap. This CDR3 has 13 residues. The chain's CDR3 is CASTVQGSHEQYF. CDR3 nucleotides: TGTGCCAGCACCGTACAGGGAAGTCACGAGCAGTACTTC.